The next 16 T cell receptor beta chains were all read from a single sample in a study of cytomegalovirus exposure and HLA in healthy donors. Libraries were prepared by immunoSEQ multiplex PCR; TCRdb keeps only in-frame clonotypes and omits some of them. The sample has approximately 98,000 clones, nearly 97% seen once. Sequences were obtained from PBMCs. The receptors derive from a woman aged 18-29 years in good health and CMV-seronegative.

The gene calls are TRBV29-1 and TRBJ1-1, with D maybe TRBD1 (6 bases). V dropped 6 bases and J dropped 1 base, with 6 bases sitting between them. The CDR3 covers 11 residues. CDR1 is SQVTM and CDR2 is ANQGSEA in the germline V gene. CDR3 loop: CSVTGNTEAFF. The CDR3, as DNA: TGCAGCGTGACAGGGAACACTGAAGCTTTCTTT.

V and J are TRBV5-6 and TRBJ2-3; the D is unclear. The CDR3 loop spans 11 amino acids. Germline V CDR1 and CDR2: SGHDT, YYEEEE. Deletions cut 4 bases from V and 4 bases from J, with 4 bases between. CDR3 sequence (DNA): TGTGCCAGCAGCCAGGCAGATACGCAGTATTTT. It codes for CASSQADTQYF.

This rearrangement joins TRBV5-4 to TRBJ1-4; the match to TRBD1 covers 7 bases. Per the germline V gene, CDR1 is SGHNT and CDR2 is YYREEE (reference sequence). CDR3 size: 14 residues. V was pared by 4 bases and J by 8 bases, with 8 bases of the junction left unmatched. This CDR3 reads CASSIQGLEEKLFF. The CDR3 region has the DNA TGTGCCAGCAGCATACAGGGGCTGGAGGAAAAACTGTTTTTT.

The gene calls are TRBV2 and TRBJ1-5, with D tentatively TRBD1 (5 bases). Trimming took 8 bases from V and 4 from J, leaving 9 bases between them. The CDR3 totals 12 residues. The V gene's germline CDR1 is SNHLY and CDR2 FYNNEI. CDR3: CASSQENQPQHF. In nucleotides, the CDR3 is TGTGCCAGCTCACAGGAAAATCAGCCCCAGCATTTT.

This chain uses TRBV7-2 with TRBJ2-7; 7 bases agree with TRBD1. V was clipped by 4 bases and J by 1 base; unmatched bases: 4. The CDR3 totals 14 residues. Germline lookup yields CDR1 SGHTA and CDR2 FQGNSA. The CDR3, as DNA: TGTGCCAGCAGCTCTAGACAGGGTTCCTACGAGCAGTACTTC. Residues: CASSSRQGSYEQYF.

CDR3 sequence reads: CASSQVGGKQPQHF. The DNA of the CDR3 is TGCGCCAGCAGCCAAGTAGGAGGGAAGCAGCCCCAGCATTTT. The rearrangement uses TRBV4-1 and TRBJ1-5; D gene uncertain. This CDR3 has 14 amino acids. Germline V gene data show CDR1 as MGHRA and CDR2 as YSYEKL. V was pared by 1 base and J by 7 bases, with 11 bases between.

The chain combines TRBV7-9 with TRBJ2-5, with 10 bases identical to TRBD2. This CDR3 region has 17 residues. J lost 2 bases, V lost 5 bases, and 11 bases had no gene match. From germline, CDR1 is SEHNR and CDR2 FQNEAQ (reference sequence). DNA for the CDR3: TGTGCCAGCAGCCAGACTAGCGGGCTAACTGGGCAAGAGACCCAGTACTTC. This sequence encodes CASSQTSGLTGQETQYF. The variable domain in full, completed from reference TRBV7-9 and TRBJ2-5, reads DTGVSQNPRHKITKRGQNVTFRCDPISEHNRLYWYRQTLGQGPEFLTYFQNEAQLEKSRLLSDRFSAERPKGSFSTLEIQRTEQGDSAMYLCASSQTSGLTGQETQYFGPGTRLLVL.

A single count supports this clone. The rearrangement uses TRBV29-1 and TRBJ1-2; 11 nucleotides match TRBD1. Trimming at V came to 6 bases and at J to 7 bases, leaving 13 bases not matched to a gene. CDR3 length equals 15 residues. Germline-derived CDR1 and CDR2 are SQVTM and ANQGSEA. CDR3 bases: TGCAGCGTGACCGGGGGGGACAGGGGGAAGGCTGGCTACACCTTC. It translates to CSVTGGDRGKAGYTF.

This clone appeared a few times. The CDR3 reads CASSYRQGELFF. CDR3 in DNA: TGTGCCAGCAGTTATAGACAGGGGGAGCTGTTTTTT. The V gene is TRBV6-5, the J gene TRBJ2-2; TRBD1 might be the D (5 bases). V lost 3 bases and J 8 bases, leaving 7 bases between the germline ends. The CDR3 contains 12 residues. Germline V gene data show CDR1 as MNHEY and CDR2 as SVGAGI.

The DNA for the CDR3 is TGTGCCAGCAGTGAAGGAGTGAATCCCTACGAGCAGTACTTC. It is translated as CASSEGVNPYEQYF. The V call is TRBV6-1, the J call TRBJ2-7; D remains unclear. Germline V gene lookup returns CDR1 MNHNS and CDR2 SASEGT. There are 14 residues in the CDR3. The V and J ends lost 1 base and 2 bases respectively, with 9 bases between them.

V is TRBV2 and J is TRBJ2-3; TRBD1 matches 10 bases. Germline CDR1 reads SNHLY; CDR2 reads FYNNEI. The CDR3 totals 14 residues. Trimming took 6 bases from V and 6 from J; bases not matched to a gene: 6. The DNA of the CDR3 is TGTGCCAGCAGAATTTCGACAGGGGGCGATACGCAGTATTTT. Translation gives CASRISTGGDTQYF.

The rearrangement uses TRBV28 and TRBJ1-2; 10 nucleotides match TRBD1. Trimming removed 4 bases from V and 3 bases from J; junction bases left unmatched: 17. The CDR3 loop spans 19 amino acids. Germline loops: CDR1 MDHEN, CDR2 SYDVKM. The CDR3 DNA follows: TGTGCCAGCAGTTCTACGCTGACTCCGGGACAGGGGTATTACTATGGCTACACCTTC. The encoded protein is CASSSTLTPGQGYYYGYTF.

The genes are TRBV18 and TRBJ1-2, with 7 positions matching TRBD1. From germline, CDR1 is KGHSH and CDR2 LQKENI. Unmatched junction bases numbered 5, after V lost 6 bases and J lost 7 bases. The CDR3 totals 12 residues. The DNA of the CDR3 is TGTGCCAGCTCGGCACAGGGGACTGGCTACACCTTC. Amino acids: CASSAQGTGYTF.

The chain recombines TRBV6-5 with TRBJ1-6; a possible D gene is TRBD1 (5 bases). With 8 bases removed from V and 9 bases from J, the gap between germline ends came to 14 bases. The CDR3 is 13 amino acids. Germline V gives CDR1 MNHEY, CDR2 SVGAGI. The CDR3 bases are TGTGCCAGCGCCCAGGGACTGAGTTCACCCCTCCACTTT. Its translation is CASAQGLSSPLHF.

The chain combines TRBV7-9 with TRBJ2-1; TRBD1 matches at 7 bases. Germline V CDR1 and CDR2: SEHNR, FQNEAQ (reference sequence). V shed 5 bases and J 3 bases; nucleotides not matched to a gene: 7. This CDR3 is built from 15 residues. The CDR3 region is CASSLGDSDYNEQFF. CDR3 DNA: TGTGCCAGCAGCCTGGGGGACAGCGACTACAATGAGCAGTTCTTC. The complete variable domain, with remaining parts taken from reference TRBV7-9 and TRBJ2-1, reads DTGVSQNPRHKITKRGQNVTFRCDPISEHNRLYWYRQTLGQGPEFLTYFQNEAQLEKSRLLSDRFSAERPKGSFSTLEIQRTEQGDSAMYLCASSLGDSDYNEQFFGPGTRLTVL.

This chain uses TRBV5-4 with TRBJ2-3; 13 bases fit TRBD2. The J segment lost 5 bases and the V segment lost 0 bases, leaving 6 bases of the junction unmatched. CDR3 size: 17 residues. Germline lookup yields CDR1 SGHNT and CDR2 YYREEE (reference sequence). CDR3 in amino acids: CASSLGLAGGGGDTQYF. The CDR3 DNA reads TGTGCCAGCAGCTTGGGACTAGCGGGGGGTGGTGGAGATACGCAGTATTTT.